The text below deals with one T cell receptor beta chain. The antigen this receptor binds is unknown. Base qualities are not at hand, and no much larger clone is one base apart. This sample was included in a study of Ad26.COV2.S vaccination and SARS-CoV-2 variants (dated by TCRdb to the early 2020s). Regarding the complete study: Vaccine-arm donors came from COV1001, a multicentre, randomized, double-blind, placebo-controlled phase I-IIa trial of Ad26.COV2.S in healthy adults. Investigators did not know the trial group allocation while performing experiments and assessing outcomes. The TCR-sequenced set comprised approximately 30 samples: some 19 Ad26.COV2.S vaccine recipients, 5 placebo recipients and 8 SARS-CoV-2 convalescent individuals. Trial participants were randomized into five groups of five: low-dose or high-dose Ad26.COV2.S given once or twice, or placebo on both occasions. Ad26.COV2.S was administered intramuscularly at 5 x 10^10 or 1 x 10^11 viral particles, either as a single shot or as two shots given 56 days apart. The specificity and breadth of SARS-CoV-2-reactive T cell receptors after Ad26.COV2.S vaccination were assessed by TCRbeta repertoire sequencing.

What the study reported, not specific to this receptor: The authors noted that total T cell responses may have been underestimated by the TCR breadth and depth analyses. Non-spike TCR breadth was comparable between vaccine and placebo recipients, consistent with the vaccine containing only spike. After vaccination, spike-specific CD8+ and CD4+ T cell responses were reported to show substantial breadth. Compared with placebo recipients, Ad26.COV2.S recipients showed higher spike-specific TCR breadth (P = 0.0014). The study was not powered for comparison of responses between vaccine doses or regimens.

From a lookup of the germline V gene, CDR1 and CDR2 are ENHRY and SYGVKD. Trimming accounts for 5 bases at V and 3 bases at J, while the number of junction bases matched to no gene is 3. The CDR3 runs 15 amino acids, cysteine and phenylalanine included. Solely the CDR3 DNA is kept, with 45 bases framed from the first base. TCRbeta CDR3 regions were sequenced with the immunoSEQ Assay. After extraction, genomic DNA underwent amplification by bias-controlled multiplex PCR, followed by high-throughput sequencing. The original pipeline was this. Collapsing and filtering of sequences were performed to quantify the absolute abundance of each unique TCRbeta CDR3 region. Usable DNA was measured by amplifying reference genes present in all nucleated cells, and TCRbeta template counts were normalized to that usable DNA to estimate T cell fraction. Repertoire TCRs were annotated as SARS-CoV-2-specific when V gene, CDR3 amino acid sequence and J gene were exactly matched to a known reactive TCR set. The reference SARS-CoV-2 TCR set was derived from MIRA and filtered for enrichment in COVID-19-positive ImmuneCODE repertoires, a step that removed public or cross-reactive TCRs. Using the MIRA antigens, annotated TCRs were further analysed by specific ORF or by position within an ORF. Breadth was defined as annotated unique rearrangements over total unique productive rearrangements; depth was the summed frequency of those rearrangements. Two-sided Wilcoxon rank-sum tests were applied when comparing TCR breadth between groups. Imported from immuneACCESS, the table was reduced by TCRdb to in-frame sequences with V and J called. These copies leave out some clones; in studies compared against another copy, an unresolved V gene accounts for under half, and the cause of the remainder is not known. That table furnishes V, J and clone size, whereas the DNA furnished D and trimming. This sample comprises about 680,000 clones, approximately 88% of them detected only once. About 1.5% of the sample is in the top ten clones.

Interpreted using the paper, the treatment or condition label stands for: about 20 received Ad26.COV2.S at low or high dose, single or two shots; roughly five received placebo; per-sample allocation not given. Repertoires of vaccine and placebo recipients were sequenced from samples taken on day 63 after the first injection. In Cohort 1b, some 25 adults aged 18-55 years were enrolled at a single site in Boston, USA, between 29 July and 7 August 2020. Ad26.COV2.S consisted of a replication-incompetent adenovirus type 26 vector by which a prefusion-stabilized SARS-CoV-2 spike protein from the original Wuhan strain was expressed.

The clonotype comes from a person aged 18 to 65 who received the Ad26.COV2.S COVID-19 vaccine or a placebo. Recombination linked TRBV10-3 to TRBJ2-2, with 10 central nucleotides matching TRBD2. The sequences come from peripheral blood, collected in a trial of Ad26.COV2.S vaccine versus placebo. The CDR3 here reads CAISWTSGYTGELFF. The DNA sequence is as follows: TGTGCCATCAGTTGGACTAGCGGTTACACCGGGGAGCTGTTTTTT.